These 20 T cell receptor beta chains were all obtained from the same sample, sequenced in a study of T cells in Graves' hyperthyroidism and ophthalmopathy. The source material, RNA transcripts, was used to amplify TCR beta CDR3 regions. TCR CDR3 regions were first amplified by RT-PCR with HTBI primers. MiXCR, run by TCRdb on the multiplex PCR reads, gives a single entry per CDR3 protein. The sample shows 350,000 to 400,000 distinct CDR3 sequences, about 16% of them seen only once. Input material: blood. The source is a woman aged 30 to 39 with Graves' hyperthyroidism.

This clonotype occurred many times. The rearrangement links TRBV3-1 to TRBJ2-5, with unresolved D. V dropped 0 bases and J dropped 0 bases, with 8 bases sitting between them. The germline CDR1 and CDR2 sequences are LGHDT and YNNKEL (reference sequence). CDR3 size: 15 residues. CDR3 nucleotide sequence: TGTGCCAGCAGCCAAGAGCTGGCGGACCAAGAGACCCAGTACTTC. As protein: CASSQELADQETQYF.

Regarding this clonotype: Sequence at one end of the junction differs from germline and may be a read error. The J gene is TRBJ2-1, the V gene TRBV24-1; D is perhaps TRBD2 (6 bases). Germline V gene data show CDR1 as KGHDR and CDR2 as SFDVKD. The CDR3 runs 15 residues. The CDR3 loop is CTTRNSGPSYNEQFF. The DNA for the CDR3 is TGTACCACCAGGAACAGCGGGCCGTCCTACAATGAGCAGTTCTTC.

The gene calls are TRBV28 and TRBJ1-4; D uncertain. The CDR3 runs 16 residues. Germline CDR1 is MDHEN and CDR2 is SYDVKM. Trimming left V 6 bases short and J 6 bases short, with 20 bases between. For the CDR3, the DNA is TGTGCCAGCAGCCCAATGTCGGGGTCGAGTTATGAAAAACTGTTTTTT. Its protein product is CASSPMSGSSYEKLFF.

This clonotype was counted at least ten times. CDR3 bases: TGTGCCAGCAGCTTAACGGGACTAGCGTCCAATGAGCAGTTCTTC. Translating it yields CASSLTGLASNEQFF. This chain joins TRBV7-3 and TRBJ2-1, with 10 nucleotides matching TRBD2. The CDR3 is 15 residues long. Looked up from germline, CDR1 is SGHTA and CDR2 is FQGTGA. The trim removed 0 bases at V and 6 bases at J, leaving 2 bases unmatched.

The genes are TRBV4-2 and TRBJ1-3, with a weak D call TRBD1 (5 bases). The CDR3 covers 15 residues. Germline V gene data show CDR1 as LGHNA and CDR2 as YNFKEQ. Trimming removed 1 base at V and 4 bases at J, with 11 bases between. The CDR3 DNA reads TGTGCCAGCAGCCAAGGGCTGTGGGACGGAAACACCATATATTTT. As protein: CASSQGLWDGNTIYF.

This clonotype was observed many times. The chain links TRBV3-1 to TRBJ1-2; TRBD1 aligns across 7 bases. CDR1 is LGHDT, CDR2 YNNKEL, per germline (reference sequence). Germline trimming cut 6 bases from V and 4 bases from J; bases unmatched to any gene: 8. The CDR3 extends over 14 amino acids. The CDR3 bases are TGTGCCAGCAGTCCACAATCAGGGGGCTATGGCTACACCTTC. Its protein product is CASSPQSGGYGYTF.

This clonotype was counted ten times or more. V usage is TRBV30 and J usage is TRBJ1-1, with TRBD1 as a possible D gene (5 bases). The CDR3 totals 12 residues. Trimming shortened V by 0 bases and J by 5 bases, and 7 bases separated the two germline ends. Germline-derived CDR1 and CDR2 are GTSNPN and SVGIG (reference sequence). The CDR3 DNA sequence: TGTGCCTGGAGTGTAAAGGGGACTGAAGCTTTCTTT. Translating gives CAWSVKGTEAFF.

A word on this clonotype: The CDR3 does not close with the conserved phenylalanine or tryptophan, likely indicating a read error. This sequence joins TRBV7-9 and TRBJ2-1; 8 bases map to TRBD2. CDR3 size: 15 residues. With V trimmed by 5 bases and J by 3 bases, 6 bases remained unmatched. Germline CDR1 and CDR2: SEHNR and FQNEAQ (reference sequence). The CDR3: CASSPPGTSYNEQFL. CDR3 nucleotides: TGTGCCAGCAGCCCACCCGGGACTAGCTACAATGAGCAGTTCCTC.

V and J are TRBV9 and TRBJ1-1; D may be TRBD1 (5 bases). The CDR3 covers 14 residues. Germline V gene sequence: CDR1 SGDLS, CDR2 YYNGEE. V was trimmed by 0 bases and J by 7 bases, leaving 13 bases between them. The CDR3 DNA is TGTGCCAGCAGCGTAGATGGGGGATGGGGTGAAGCTTTCTTT. As protein: CASSVDGGWGEAFF.

This clonotype was detected many times. The J gene is TRBJ2-7, the V gene TRBV20-1; D is uncertain. The CDR3 has 14 residues. V dropped 4 bases and J dropped 3 bases, with 16 bases sitting between them. The germline V gene encodes CDR1 DFQATT and CDR2 SNEGSKA (reference sequence). This CDR3 reads CSATHWTENYEQYF. Written as DNA, the CDR3 is TGCAGTGCTACCCACTGGACCGAGAACTACGAGCAGTACTTC.

A few counts support this clonotype. One junction end disagrees with the germline gene, perhaps due to a read error. V is TRBV12-3 or TRBV12-4 and J is TRBJ2-5; 9 bases agree with TRBD1. The CDR3 sequence is 12 residues long. Here the CDR3 reads CASSLPRTGVNF. CDR3 DNA sequence: TGTGCCAGCAGTTTACCCCGGACAGGGGTTAACTTC.

About this clonotype itself: A much larger clone is a single base away; this may be a read error. The chain carries TRBV7-9 and TRBJ2-3; maybe TRBD2 (6 bases). Germline assignment: CDR1 SEHNR and CDR2 FQNEAQ (reference sequence). Trimming took off 5 bases at V and 6 bases at J, with 18 bases between the two ends. This CDR3 region has 15 residues. CDR3 sequence: CASSRQLARTDTQYF. CDR3 nucleotide sequence: TGTGCCAGCAGCCGTCAGCTAGCGAGAACCGATACGCAGTATTTT. Full variable domain (remainder filled in from reference TRBV7-9 and TRBJ2-3): DTGVSQNPRHKITKRGQNVTFRCDPISEHNRLYWYRQTLGQGPEFLTYFQNEAQLEKSRLLSDRFSAERPKGSFSTLEIQRTEQGDSAMYLCASSRQLARTDTQYFGPGTRLTVL.

The rearrangement uses TRBV5-1 and TRBJ2-7, with 15 nucleotides matching TRBD2. The V gene end was trimmed by 5 bases and the J gene end by 1 base; junction bases not matched to a gene: 10. The CDR3 totals 18 residues. From germline, CDR1 is SGHRS and CDR2 YFSETQ. In DNA, the CDR3 is TGCGCCAGCAGACGTGGACTAGCGGGAGGGCTCGGGTCCTACGAGCAGTACTTC. This translates into CASRRGLAGGLGSYEQYF.

This clonotype was counted between two and nine times. The V gene is TRBV5-1, the J gene TRBJ1-2, with 7 bases fitting TRBD1. Germline V lookup: CDR1 SGHRS, CDR2 YFSETQ. The CDR3 is made up of 14 amino acids. Losses at the gene ends were 0 bases for V and 4 bases for J; bases not matched to a gene: 3. DNA for the CDR3: TGCGCCAGCAGCTTGGGGGACAGCGGCTATGGCTACACCTTC. Translation gives CASSLGDSGYGYTF.

This clonotype was recorded at least ten times. The V gene is TRBV28, the J gene TRBJ2-7, with D possibly matching TRBD2 (5 bases). The germline CDR1 and CDR2 sequences are MDHEN and SYDVKM. This CDR3 is 13 amino acids long. Trimming left V 5 bases short and J 6 bases short, with 14 bases between. CDR3 sequence: CASSLLDSSEQYF. The CDR3, as DNA: TGTGCCAGCAGTCTACTAGATTCTTCCGAGCAGTACTTC.

The chain carries TRBV27 and TRBJ1-1; maybe TRBD1 (6 bases). Germline V gene sequence: CDR1 MNHEY, CDR2 SMNVEV (reference sequence). The CDR3 has 13 amino acids. V was shortened by 6 bases and J by 7 bases, with 15 bases between the two germline ends. The CDR3 DNA reads as TGTGCCAGCAGAAAAAGGGGGGAGCTTGAAGCTTTCTTT. It encodes CASRKRGELEAFF.

In its sample, this clonotype was seen a few times. This chain links TRBV30 with TRBJ1-1; no clear D gene. The germline V gene encodes CDR1 GTSNPN and CDR2 SVGIG (reference sequence). V was shortened by 5 bases and J by 9 bases, with 13 bases between the two germline ends. The CDR3 length is 11 residues. The CDR3 region is CAWEQSMKAFF. The CDR3 coding sequence is TGTGCCTGGGAGCAATCCATGAAAGCTTTCTTT.

This clonotype came up many times. The chain employs TRBV9 and TRBJ1-1, with unresolved D. The CDR3 has 14 amino acids. Germline V gene data show CDR1 as SGDLS and CDR2 as YYNGEE. Between the trimmed V and J ends, which lost 1 base and 0 bases, there was a span of 7 bases. The DNA for the CDR3 is TGTGCCAGCAGCGTACTCAGCGTGAACACTGAAGCTTTCTTT. It specifies CASSVLSVNTEAFF.

On this clonotype itself: Since a much larger clone is just one base distant, this may be a read error. The genes are TRBV12-3 or TRBV12-4 and TRBJ2-1; weak D call: TRBD1 (5 bases). This CDR3 spans 15 amino acids. V lost 5 bases and J lost 8, with 19 bases in between. This CDR3 reads CASSKQGSGSDEQFF. In DNA form, the CDR3 reads TGTGCCAGCAGTAAGCAGGGCAGTGGTTCCGATGAGCAGTTCTTC.

This clonotype turned up a few times. This chain connects TRBV9 to TRBJ2-3; TRBD2 aligns across 7 bases. CDR1 and CDR2 (germline): SGDLS, YYNGEE. Trimming cost V 0 bases and J 2 bases; bases outside gene matches: 6. This CDR3 is 16 amino acids long. The CDR3 is CASSVDSSGATDTQYF. CDR3 bases: TGTGCCAGCAGCGTAGATTCAAGCGGGGCCACAGATACGCAGTATTTT.